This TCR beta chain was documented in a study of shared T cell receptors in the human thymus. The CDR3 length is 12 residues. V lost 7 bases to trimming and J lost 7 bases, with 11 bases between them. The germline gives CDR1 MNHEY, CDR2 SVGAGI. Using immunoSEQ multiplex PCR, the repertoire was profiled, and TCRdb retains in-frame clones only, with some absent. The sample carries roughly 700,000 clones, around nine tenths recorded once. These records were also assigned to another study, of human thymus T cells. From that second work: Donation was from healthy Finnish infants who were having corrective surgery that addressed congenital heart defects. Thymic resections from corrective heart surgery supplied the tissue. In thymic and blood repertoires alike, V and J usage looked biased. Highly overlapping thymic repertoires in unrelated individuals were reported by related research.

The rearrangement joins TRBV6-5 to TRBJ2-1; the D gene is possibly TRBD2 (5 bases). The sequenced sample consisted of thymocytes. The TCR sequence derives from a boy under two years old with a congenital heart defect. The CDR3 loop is CASTDRRNEQFF. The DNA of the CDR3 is TGTGCCAGCACCGATCGGAGGAATGAGCAGTTCTTC.